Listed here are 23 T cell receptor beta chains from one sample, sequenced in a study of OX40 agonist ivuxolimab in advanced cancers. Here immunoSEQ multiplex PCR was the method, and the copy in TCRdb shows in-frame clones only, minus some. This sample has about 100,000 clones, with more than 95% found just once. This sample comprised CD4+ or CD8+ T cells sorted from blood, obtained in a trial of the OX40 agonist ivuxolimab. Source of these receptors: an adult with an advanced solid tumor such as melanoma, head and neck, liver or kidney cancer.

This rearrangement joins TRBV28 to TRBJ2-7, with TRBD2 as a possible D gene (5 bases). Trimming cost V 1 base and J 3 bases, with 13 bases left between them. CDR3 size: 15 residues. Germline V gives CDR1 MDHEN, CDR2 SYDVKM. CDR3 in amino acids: CASSLYRTTSYEQYF. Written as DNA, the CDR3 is TGTGCCAGCAGTTTATATCGCACAACTAGCTACGAGCAGTACTTC.

The CDR3 nucleotides are TGTGCCAGTAGTATCGGGACGGCTGGGGAGCTGTTTTTT. It yields the protein CASSIGTAGELFF. The chain combines TRBV19 with TRBJ2-2, with D possibly called TRBD1 or TRBD2 (5 bases each). CDR3 length equals 13 residues. CDR1 and CDR2 (germline): LNHDA, SQIVND (reference sequence). The germline V and J ends were trimmed by 3 bases and 8 bases, with 10 bases remaining between them.

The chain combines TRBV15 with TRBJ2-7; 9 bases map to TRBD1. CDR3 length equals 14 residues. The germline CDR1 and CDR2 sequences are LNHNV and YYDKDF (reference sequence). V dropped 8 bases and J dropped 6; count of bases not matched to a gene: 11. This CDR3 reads CATEGGQGLGEQYF. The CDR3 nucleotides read TGTGCCACCGAAGGGGGACAGGGTCTTGGCGAGCAGTACTTC.

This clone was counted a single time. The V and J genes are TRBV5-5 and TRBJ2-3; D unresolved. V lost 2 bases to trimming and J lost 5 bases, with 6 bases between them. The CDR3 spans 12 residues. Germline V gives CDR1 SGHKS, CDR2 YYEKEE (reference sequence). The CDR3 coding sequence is TGTGCCAGCAGCTTACTTTTAGATACGCAGTATTTT. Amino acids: CASSLLLDTQYF.

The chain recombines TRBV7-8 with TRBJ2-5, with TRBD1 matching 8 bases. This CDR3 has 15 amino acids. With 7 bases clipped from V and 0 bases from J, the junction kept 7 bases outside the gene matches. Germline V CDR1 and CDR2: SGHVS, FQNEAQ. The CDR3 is CASTSGQGYQETQYF. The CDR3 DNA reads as TGTGCCAGCACCTCCGGACAGGGCTACCAAGAGACCCAGTACTTC.

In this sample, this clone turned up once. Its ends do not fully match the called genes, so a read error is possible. The CDR3 loop is CASGGPTMF. CDR3 bases: TGTGCCAGCGGGGGCCCGACGATGTTC. The chain joins TRBV28 to TRBJ2-7, with a tentative D call TRBD1 (6 bases). CDR3 length: 9 amino acids. Germline assignment: CDR1 MDHEN and CDR2 SYDVKM.

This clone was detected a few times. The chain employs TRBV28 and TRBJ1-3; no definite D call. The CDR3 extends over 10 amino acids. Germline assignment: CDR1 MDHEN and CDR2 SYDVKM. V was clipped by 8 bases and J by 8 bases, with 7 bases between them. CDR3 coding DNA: TGTGCCAGCTTCTTGGACACCATATATTTT. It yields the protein CASFLDTIYF. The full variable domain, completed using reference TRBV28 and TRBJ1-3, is DVKVTQSSRYLVKRTGEKVFLECVQDMDHENMFWYRQDPGLGLRLIYFSYDVKMKEKGDIPEGYSVSREKKERFSLILESASTNQTSMYLCASFLDTIYFGEGSWLTVV.

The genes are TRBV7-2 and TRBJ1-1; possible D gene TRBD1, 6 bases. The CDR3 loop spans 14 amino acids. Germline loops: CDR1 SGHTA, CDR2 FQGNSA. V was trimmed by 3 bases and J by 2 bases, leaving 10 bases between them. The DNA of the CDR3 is TGTGCCAGCAGCTTGGGGGGCGGAAACACTGAAGCTTTCTTT. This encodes CASSLGGGNTEAFF.

CDR3 coding DNA: TGCGCCAGCAGCCGGGTTGCGGGAGTTCTCGCAGATACGCAGTATTTT. It translates to CASSRVAGVLADTQYF. This chain joins TRBV4-1 and TRBJ2-3; 7 bases map to TRBD2. V lost 4 bases and J lost 4; bases outside the gene matches: 11. The CDR3 covers 16 residues. Germline V gives CDR1 MGHRA, CDR2 YSYEKL.

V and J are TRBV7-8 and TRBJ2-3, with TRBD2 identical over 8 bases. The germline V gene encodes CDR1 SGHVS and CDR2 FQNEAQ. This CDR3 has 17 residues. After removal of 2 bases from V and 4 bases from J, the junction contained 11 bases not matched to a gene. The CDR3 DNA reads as TGTGCCAGCAGCTTATACGTTAACGGGGGGGCGGCAGATACGCAGTATTTT. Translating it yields CASSLYVNGGAADTQYF.

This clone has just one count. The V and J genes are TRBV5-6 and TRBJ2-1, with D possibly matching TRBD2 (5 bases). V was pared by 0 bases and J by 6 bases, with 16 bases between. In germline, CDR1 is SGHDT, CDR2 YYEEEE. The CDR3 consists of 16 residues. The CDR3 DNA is TGTGCCAGCAGCTTGGAGTCGTATACTCGGGGCAATGAGCAGTTCTTC. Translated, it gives CASSLESYTRGNEQFF.

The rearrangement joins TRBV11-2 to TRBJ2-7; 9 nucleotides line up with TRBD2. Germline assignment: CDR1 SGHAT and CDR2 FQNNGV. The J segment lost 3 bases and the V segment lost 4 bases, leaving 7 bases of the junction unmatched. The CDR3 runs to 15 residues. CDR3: CASSSGLAKVYEQYF. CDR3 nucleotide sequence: TGTGCCAGCAGCTCCGGACTAGCGAAGGTCTACGAGCAGTACTTC.

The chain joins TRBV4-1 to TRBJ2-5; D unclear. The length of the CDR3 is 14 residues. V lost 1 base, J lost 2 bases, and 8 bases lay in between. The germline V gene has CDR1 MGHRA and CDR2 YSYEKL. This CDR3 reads CASSQGYGQETQYF. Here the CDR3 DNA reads TGCGCCAGCAGCCAAGGGTACGGTCAAGAGACCCAGTACTTC.

The CDR3 DNA reads TGCGCCAGCAGCCTGGGACAGGGAGATACCTACGAGCAGTACTTC. It is translated as CASSLGQGDTYEQYF. This chain uses TRBV5-1 with TRBJ2-7; TRBD1 matches 9 bases. The germline V gene encodes CDR1 SGHRS and CDR2 YFSETQ. Germline trimming cut 4 bases from V and 2 bases from J; bases unmatched to any gene: 7. This CDR3 contains 15 residues.

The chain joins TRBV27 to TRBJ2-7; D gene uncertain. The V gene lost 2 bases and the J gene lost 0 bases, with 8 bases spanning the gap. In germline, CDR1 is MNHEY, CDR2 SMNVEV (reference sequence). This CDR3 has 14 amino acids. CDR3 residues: CASSLKGSSYEQYF. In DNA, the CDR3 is TGTGCCAGCAGTTTAAAGGGCAGCTCCTACGAGCAGTACTTC.

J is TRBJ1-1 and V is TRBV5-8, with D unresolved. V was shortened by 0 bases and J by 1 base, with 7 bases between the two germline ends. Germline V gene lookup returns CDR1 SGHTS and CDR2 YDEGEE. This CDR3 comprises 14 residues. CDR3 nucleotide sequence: TGTGCCAGCAGCTTGGCCGAGGGGAACACTGAAGCTTTCTTT. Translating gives CASSLAEGNTEAFF.

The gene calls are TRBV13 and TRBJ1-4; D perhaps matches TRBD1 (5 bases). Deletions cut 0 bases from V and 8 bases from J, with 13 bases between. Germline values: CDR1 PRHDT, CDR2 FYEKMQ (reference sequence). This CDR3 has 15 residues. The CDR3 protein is CASSLGGPGDEKLFF. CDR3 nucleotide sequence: TGTGCCAGCAGCTTAGGGGGACCTGGGGACGAAAAACTGTTTTTT.

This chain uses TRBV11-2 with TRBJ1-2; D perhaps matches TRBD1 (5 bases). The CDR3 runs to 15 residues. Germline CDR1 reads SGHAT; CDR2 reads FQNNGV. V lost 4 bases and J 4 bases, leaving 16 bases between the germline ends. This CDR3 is CASSSVTGDLYGYTF. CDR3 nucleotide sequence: TGTGCCAGCAGCTCGGTTACCGGGGACCTCTATGGCTACACCTTC.

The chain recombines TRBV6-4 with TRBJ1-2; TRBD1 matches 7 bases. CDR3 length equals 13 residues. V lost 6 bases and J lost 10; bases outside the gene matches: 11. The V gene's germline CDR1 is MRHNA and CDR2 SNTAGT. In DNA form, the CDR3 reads TGTGCCAGCAGAGGGGGCGCTTCGGAGGACTACACCTTC. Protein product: CASRGGASEDYTF.

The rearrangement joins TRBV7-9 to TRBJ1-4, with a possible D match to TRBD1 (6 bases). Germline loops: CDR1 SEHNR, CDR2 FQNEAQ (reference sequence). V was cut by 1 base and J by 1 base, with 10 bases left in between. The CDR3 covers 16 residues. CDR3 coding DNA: TGTGCCAGCAGCTTAGAACAGGGCGTAACTAATGAAAAACTGTTTTTT. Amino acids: CASSLEQGVTNEKLFF. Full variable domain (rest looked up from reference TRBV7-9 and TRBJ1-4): DTGVSQNPRHKITKRGQNVTFRCDPISEHNRLYWYRQTLGQGPEFLTYFQNEAQLEKSRLLSDRFSAERPKGSFSTLEIQRTEQGDSAMYLCASSLEQGVTNEKLFFGSGTQLSVL.

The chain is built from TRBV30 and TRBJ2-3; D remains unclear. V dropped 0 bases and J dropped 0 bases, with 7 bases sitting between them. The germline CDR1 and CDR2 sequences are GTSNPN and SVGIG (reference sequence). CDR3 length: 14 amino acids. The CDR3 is CAWSVRGSTDTQYF. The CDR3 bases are TGTGCCTGGAGTGTACGTGGTAGCACAGATACGCAGTATTTT.

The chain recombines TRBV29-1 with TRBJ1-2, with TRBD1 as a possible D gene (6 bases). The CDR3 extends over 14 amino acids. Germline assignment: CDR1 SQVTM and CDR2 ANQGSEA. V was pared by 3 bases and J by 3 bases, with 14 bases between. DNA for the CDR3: TGCAGCGTTGACCGGGGGCTTTCGGACTATGGCTACACCTTC. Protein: CSVDRGLSDYGYTF. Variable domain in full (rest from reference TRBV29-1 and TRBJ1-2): SAVISQKPSRDICQRGTSLTIQCQVDSQVTMMFWYRQQPGQSLTLIATANQGSEATYESGFVIDKFPISRPNLTFSTLTVSNMSPEDSSIYLCSVDRGLSDYGYTFGSGTRLTVV.

The CDR3: CASHRGSSAFF. In nucleotides, the CDR3 is TGTGCCAGTCACAGGGGCAGTTCAGCTTTCTTT. The rearrangement links TRBV11-2 to TRBJ1-1; 7 bases fit TRBD1. The germline gives CDR1 SGHAT, CDR2 FQNNGV. This CDR3 contains 11 residues. With V trimmed by 9 bases and J by 10 bases, 8 bases remained unmatched.